A single TCR beta chain is shown here with its context. Its antigen is as yet unknown. The PCR was carried out with 60 Vbeta primers and 13 Jbeta primers. Here immunoSEQ multiplex PCR was the method, and the copy in TCRdb shows in-frame clones only, minus some. The table lists about 160,000 clones, 80% of them singletons, with around 6.6% in the top ten. Whereas donors were nominally healthy upon sampling, unrecorded immune exposures were probable. The germline V gene has CDR1 SGHRS and CDR2 YFSETQ. V shed 4 bases and J 4 bases; nucleotides not matched to a gene: 4. The CDR3 runs 14 residues. This specimen belongs to a study of cytomegalovirus exposure and HLA in healthy donors. Study-wide results and caveats: It was likely that a cluster of highly shared sequence variants was a sequencing artifact. Analyses of presence and absence presupposed an approximately uniform sequencing depth across donors.

This chain links TRBV5-1 with TRBJ1-4; 7 bases are a match to TRBD1. Sequenced material: PBMCs. This TCR was recovered from a male donor in good health and CMV-seropositive. CDR3 sequence reads: CASSRGQNNEKLFF. CDR3 in DNA: TGCGCCAGCAGCCGGGGACAGAATAATGAAAAACTGTTTTTT.